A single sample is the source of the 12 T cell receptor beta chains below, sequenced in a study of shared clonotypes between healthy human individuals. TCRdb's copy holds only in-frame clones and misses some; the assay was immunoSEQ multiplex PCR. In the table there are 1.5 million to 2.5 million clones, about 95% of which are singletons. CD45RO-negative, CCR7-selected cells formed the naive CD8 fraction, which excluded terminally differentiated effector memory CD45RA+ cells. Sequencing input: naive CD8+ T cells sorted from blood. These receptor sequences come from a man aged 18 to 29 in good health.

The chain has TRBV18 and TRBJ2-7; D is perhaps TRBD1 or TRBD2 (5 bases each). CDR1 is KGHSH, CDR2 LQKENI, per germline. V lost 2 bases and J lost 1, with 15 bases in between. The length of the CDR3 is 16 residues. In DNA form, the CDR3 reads TGTGCCAGCTCACCAGCTTCCGGGACGGATTCCTACGAGCAGTACTTC. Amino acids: CASSPASGTDSYEQYF.

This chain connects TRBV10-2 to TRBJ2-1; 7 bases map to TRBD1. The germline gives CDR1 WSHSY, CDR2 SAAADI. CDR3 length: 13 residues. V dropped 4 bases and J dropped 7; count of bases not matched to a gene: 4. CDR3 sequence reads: CASSAGGRNEQFF. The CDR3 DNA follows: TGCGCCAGCAGTGCAGGGGGTAGGAATGAGCAGTTCTTC.

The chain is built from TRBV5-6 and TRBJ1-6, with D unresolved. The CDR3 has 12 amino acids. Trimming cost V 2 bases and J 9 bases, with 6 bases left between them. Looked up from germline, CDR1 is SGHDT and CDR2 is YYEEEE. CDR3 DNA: TGTGCCAGCAGCTTTATGGGTTCACCCCTCCACTTT. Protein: CASSFMGSPLHF.

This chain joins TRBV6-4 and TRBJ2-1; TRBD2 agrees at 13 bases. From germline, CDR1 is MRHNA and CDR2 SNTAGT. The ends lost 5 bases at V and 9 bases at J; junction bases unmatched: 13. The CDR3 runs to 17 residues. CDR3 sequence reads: CASSTGPWTSGGGEQFF. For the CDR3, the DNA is TGTGCCAGCAGTACGGGGCCCTGGACTAGCGGGGGTGGTGAGCAGTTCTTC.

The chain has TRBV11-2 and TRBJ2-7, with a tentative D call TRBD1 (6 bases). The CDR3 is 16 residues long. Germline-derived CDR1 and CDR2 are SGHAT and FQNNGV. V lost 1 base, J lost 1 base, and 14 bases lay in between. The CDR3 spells CASSLATGTISYEQYF. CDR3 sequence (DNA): TGTGCCAGCAGCTTAGCAACCGGGACAATTTCCTACGAGCAGTACTTC.

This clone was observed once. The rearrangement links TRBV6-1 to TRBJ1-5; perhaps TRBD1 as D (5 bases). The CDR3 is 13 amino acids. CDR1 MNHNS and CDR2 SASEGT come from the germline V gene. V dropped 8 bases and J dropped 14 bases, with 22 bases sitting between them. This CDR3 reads CASGYSGGELEHF. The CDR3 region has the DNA TGTGCCAGCGGGTATTCTGGAGGGGAACTAGAGCATTTT.

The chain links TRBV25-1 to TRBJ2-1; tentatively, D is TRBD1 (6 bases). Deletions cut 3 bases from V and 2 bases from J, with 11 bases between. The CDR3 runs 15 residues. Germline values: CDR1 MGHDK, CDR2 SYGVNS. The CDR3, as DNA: TGTGCCAGCAGTGACACAGGGAGACCCTACAATGAGCAGTTCTTC. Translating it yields CASSDTGRPYNEQFF.

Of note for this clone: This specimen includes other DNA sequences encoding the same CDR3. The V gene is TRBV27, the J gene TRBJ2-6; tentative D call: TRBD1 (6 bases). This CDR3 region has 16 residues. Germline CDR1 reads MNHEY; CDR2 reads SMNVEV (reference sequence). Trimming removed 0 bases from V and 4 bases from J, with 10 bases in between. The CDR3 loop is CASSLSAGAGANVLTF. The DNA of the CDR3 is TGTGCCAGCAGTTTATCTGCAGGGGCCGGGGCCAACGTCCTGACTTTC.

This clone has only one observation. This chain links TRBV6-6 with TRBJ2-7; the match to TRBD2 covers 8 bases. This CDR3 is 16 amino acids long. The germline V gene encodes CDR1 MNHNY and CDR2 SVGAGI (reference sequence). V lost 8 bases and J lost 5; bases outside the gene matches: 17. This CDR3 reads CASRQAVAGNLDEQYF. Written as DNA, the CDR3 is TGTGCCAGCCGGCAGGCTGTAGCGGGAAATCTGGACGAGCAGTACTTC.

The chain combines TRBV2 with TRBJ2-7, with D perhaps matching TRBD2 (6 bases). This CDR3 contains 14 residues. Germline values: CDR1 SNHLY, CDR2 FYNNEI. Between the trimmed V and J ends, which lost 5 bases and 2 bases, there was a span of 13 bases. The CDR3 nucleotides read TGTGCCAGCAGTTTGGGGGGAGAGGCCTACGAGCAGTACTTC. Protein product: CASSLGGEAYEQYF.

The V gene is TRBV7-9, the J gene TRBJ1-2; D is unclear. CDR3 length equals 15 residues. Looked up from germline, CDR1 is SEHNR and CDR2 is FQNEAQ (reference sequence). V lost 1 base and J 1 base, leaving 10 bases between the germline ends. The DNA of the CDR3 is TGTGCCAGCAGCTTAGTTGGGGAATTTAACTATGGCTACACCTTC. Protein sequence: CASSLVGEFNYGYTF. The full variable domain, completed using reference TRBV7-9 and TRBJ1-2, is DTGVSQNPRHKITKRGQNVTFRCDPISEHNRLYWYRQTLGQGPEFLTYFQNEAQLEKSRLLSDRFSAERPKGSFSTLEIQRTEQGDSAMYLCASSLVGEFNYGYTFGSGTRLTVV.

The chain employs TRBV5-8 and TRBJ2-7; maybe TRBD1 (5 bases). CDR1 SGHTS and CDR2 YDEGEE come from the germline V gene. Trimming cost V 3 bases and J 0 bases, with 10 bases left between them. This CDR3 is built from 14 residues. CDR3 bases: TGTGCCAGCAGCTGGGCAGGGATCTCCTACGAGCAGTACTTC. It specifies CASSWAGISYEQYF.